The text below deals with one T cell receptor (beta chain). What it binds is unknown. Terminally differentiated effector memory CD45RA+ cells were left out of the naive CD8 fraction, which was CD45RO-negative and positively selected for CCR7. Clones were read by immunoSEQ multiplex PCR, and TCRdb kept only the in-frame ones, dropping some. The sample contains roughly 2,000,000 clones, just over 90% of which appear only once. These data are taken from a study of shared clonotypes between healthy human individuals. Study-wide findings and caveats: Naive CD4 clonotypes were shared across a handful of donors at about 5%.

The V segment lost 3 bases and the J segment 9 bases; nucleotides outside the gene matches: 18. This CDR3 is 16 amino acids long. Germline V gene data show CDR1 as SGDLS and CDR2 as YYNGEE. The clonotype comes from a man between 18 and 35 years old in good health. Some clones in this sample may be carry-over from other donors' samples. The rearrangement uses TRBV9 and TRBJ2-7; 7 nucleotides match TRBD1. Source material: naive CD8+ T cells from PBMCs. CDR3 sequence (DNA): TGTGCCAGCAGCGGGACGACAGGGCCAAAGGGTGGGGTGCAGTACTTC. This codes for CASSGTTGPKGGVQYF.